One and the same sample provided the 4 T cell receptor beta chains below, sequenced in a study of T-cell memory formation after mild COVID-19 (dated by TCRdb to the early 2020s). Library creation used 5' RACE. The listed sequencing device is Illumina NovaSeq 6000. The public reads were run again by TCRdb, first through fastp at Q25 and then through MiXCR, and only productive beta chains were kept. Rows are combined by CDR3 protein, so each entry shows the most common genes and DNA. Here the sample has just over 350,000 distinct CDR3 sequences; 13% to 15% occur a single time. The top ten clones comprise 22% of the sample. The sample was PBMCs or a T cell subset sorted from them (not recorded which). The receptors shown here come from a man between 18 and 35 years old who had mild COVID-19 (a few samples of this study predate the infection). The sample titles of this study are shuffled in the database, so cell type and time point are left out; the donor was told from shared clones.

This clonotype was recorded at least ten times. The rearrangement links TRBV12-3 or TRBV12-4 to TRBJ1-3; D is ambiguous. The CDR3 covers 12 residues. V dropped 10 bases and J dropped 4 bases, with 11 bases sitting between them. As DNA, the CDR3 is TGTGCCACCAGGACGGCCGGAAACACCATATATTTT. As protein: CATRTAGNTIYF.

The chain is built from TRBV12-3 or TRBV12-4 and TRBJ2-7; D may match TRBD1 or TRBD2 (5 bases each). V was shortened by 1 base and J by 2 bases, with 9 bases between the two germline ends. The CDR3 is 14 residues long. CDR3 nucleotide sequence: TGTGCCAGCAGTTTAGTCCCGGGACCCTACGAGCAGTACTTC. Translated: CASSLVPGPYEQYF.

The genes are TRBV2 and TRBJ2-7; 11 nucleotides agree with TRBD2. Germline V CDR1 and CDR2: SNHLY, FYNNEI. V lost 9 bases and J lost 1; bases outside the gene matches: 5. The CDR3 covers 14 residues. In nucleotides, the CDR3 is TGTGCCAGTCTAGCGGGGGGTTTATCCTACGAGCAGTACGTC. Translation gives CASLAGGLSYEQYV.

This clonotype was counted between two and nine times. This chain connects TRBV6-5 to TRBJ2-3; D gene unclear. The length of the CDR3 is 15 residues. Germline-derived CDR1 and CDR2 are MNHEY and SVGAGI. The V and J ends lost 0 bases and 4 bases respectively, with 11 bases between them. CDR3 bases: TGTGCCAGCAGTTACTCACGGCCCTCCTCAGATACGCAGTATTTT. This codes for CASSYSRPSSDTQYF.